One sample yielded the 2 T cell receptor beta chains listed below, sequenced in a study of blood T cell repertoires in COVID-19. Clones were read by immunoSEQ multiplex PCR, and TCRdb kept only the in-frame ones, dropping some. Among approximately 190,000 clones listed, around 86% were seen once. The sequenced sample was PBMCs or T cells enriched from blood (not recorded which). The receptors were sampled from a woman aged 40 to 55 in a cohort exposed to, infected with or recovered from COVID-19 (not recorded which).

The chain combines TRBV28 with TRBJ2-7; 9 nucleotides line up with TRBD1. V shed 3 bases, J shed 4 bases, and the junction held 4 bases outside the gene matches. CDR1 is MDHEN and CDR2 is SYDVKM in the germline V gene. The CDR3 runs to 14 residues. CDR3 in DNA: TGTGCCAGCAGTTTGCCGGACAGGGGTTACGAGCAGTACTTC. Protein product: CASSLPDRGYEQYF.

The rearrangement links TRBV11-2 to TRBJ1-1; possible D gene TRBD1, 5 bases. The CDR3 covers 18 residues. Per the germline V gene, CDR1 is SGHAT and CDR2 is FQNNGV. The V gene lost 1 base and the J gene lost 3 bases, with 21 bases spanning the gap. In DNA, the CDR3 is TGTGCCAGCAGCTTAGTGCTGCAGGGTTCGGCTGAGTACACTGAAGCTTTCTTT. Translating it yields CASSLVLQGSAEYTEAFF.